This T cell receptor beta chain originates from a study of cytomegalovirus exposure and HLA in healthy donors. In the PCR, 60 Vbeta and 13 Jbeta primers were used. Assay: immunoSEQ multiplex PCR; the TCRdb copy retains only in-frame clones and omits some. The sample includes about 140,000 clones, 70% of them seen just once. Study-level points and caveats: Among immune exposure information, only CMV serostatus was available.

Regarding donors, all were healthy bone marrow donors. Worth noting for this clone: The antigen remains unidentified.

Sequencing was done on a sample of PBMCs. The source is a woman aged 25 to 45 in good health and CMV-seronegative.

This CDR3 reads CASQGDNQETQYF. CDR3 nucleotides: TGTGCCAGCCAAGGGGACAACCAAGAGACCCAGTACTTC. The chain joins TRBV9 to TRBJ2-5, with D perhaps matching TRBD1 (6 bases). The CDR3 runs 13 residues. Germline CDR1 and CDR2: SGDLS and YYNGEE. V was trimmed by 7 bases and J by 0 bases, leaving 10 bases between them.